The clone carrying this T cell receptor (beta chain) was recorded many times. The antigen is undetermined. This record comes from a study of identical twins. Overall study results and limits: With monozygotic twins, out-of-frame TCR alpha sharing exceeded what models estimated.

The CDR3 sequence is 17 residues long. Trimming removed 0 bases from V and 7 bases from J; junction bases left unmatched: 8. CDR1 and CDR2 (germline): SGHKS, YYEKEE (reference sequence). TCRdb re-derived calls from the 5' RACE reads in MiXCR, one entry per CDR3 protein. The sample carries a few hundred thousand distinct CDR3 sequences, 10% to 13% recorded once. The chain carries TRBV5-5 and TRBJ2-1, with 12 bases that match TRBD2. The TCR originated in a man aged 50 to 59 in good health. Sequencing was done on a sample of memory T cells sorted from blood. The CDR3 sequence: CASSLVVLTSGSNEQFF. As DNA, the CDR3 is TGTGCCAGCAGCTTGGTGGTTTTGACTAGCGGGAGTAATGAGCAGTTCTTC. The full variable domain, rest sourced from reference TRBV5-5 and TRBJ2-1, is DAGVTQSPTHLIKTRGQQVTLRCSPISGHKSVSWYQQVLGQGPQFIFQYYEKEERGRGNFPDRFSARQFPNYSSELNVNALLLGDSALYLCASSLVVLTSGSNEQFFGPGTRLTVL.